A single sample is the source of the 28 T cell receptor beta chains below, sequenced in a study of T cell responses to AZD1222 COVID-19 vaccine. TCRdb keeps only in-frame clones here, not all; method: immunoSEQ multiplex PCR. The table records over 150,000 clones, 85% to 95% of them present only once. The sequenced sample was peripheral blood, obtained 28 days after the second AZD1222 dose. Every receptor here comes from an adult who received the AZD1222 COVID-19 vaccine.

V and J are TRBV11-3 and TRBJ2-3; TRBD2 aligns across 9 bases. With V trimmed by 4 bases and J by 5 bases, 4 bases remained unmatched. This CDR3 region has 14 residues. The germline V gene has CDR1 SGHNT and CDR2 YENEEA. The CDR3 sequence: CASSSLAGVDTQYF. The CDR3 DNA is TGTGCCAGCAGCTCATTAGCGGGAGTAGATACGCAGTATTTT.

The V gene is TRBV30, the J gene TRBJ2-7; TRBD2 matches 7 bases. Germline trimming cut 3 bases from V and 5 bases from J; bases unmatched to any gene: 7. The CDR3 runs 13 residues. Germline CDR1 reads GTSNPN; CDR2 reads SVGIG (reference sequence). The CDR3 is CAWSTTGGNEQYF. The DNA for the CDR3 is TGTGCCTGGAGCACAACGGGAGGCAACGAGCAGTACTTC.

CDR3 DNA sequence: TGTGCCAGCAGTCAGGACGGAGCCTCTGGAAACACCATATATTTT. Its translation is CASSQDGASGNTIYF. The V call is TRBV6-5, the J call TRBJ1-3, with D unresolved. Germline V gene sequence: CDR1 MNHEY, CDR2 SVGAGI. This CDR3 contains 15 residues. Trimming stripped 5 bases from V and 0 bases from J, with 11 bases between.

The CDR3 sequence is CASMMPGRHGTEAFF. The CDR3 DNA reads as TGTGCCAGTATGATGCCAGGTAGGCACGGCACTGAAGCTTTCTTT. V is TRBV19 and J is TRBJ1-1; D is unresolved. Germline loops: CDR1 LNHDA, CDR2 SQIVND (reference sequence). CDR3 size: 15 residues. V dropped 7 bases and J dropped 4 bases, with 19 bases sitting between them.

As to this clone: The sample has other DNA sequences that encode this CDR3 too. The chain is built from TRBV6-5 and TRBJ1-2; perhaps TRBD1 as D (6 bases). Per germline, CDR1 MNHEY and CDR2 SVGAGI. V was shortened by 0 bases and J by 4 bases, with 6 bases between the two germline ends. The length of the CDR3 is 13 residues. CDR3 loop: CASSYSDSYGYTF. CDR3 DNA sequence: TGTGCCAGCAGTTACTCGGACAGCTATGGCTACACCTTC.

J is TRBJ2-1 and V is TRBV4-1, with D hard to call. CDR3 length: 13 residues. The germline V gene encodes CDR1 MGHRA and CDR2 YSYEKL. Trimming took 0 bases from V and 11 from J, leaving 11 bases between them. DNA for the CDR3: TGCGCCAGCAGCCAAGATAGGTCGGCTCAGCAGTTCTTC. The encoded protein is CASSQDRSAQQFF.

A word on this clone: At one of its ends the junction is not consistent with the germline gene, which may arise from a read error. The chain employs TRBV6-2 or TRBV6-3 and TRBJ1-1; TRBD1 aligns across 7 bases. This CDR3 has 12 amino acids. In germline, CDR1 is MNHEY, CDR2 SVGEGT. This CDR3 reads CASSYSRGRRIF. The DNA for the CDR3 is TGTGCCAGCAGTTACTCAAGGGGGCGTAGAATCTTT.

This rearrangement joins TRBV28 to TRBJ1-6, with D possibly TRBD1 on 6 matching bases. The CDR3 covers 15 residues. The V gene lost 3 bases and the J gene lost 10 bases, with 16 bases spanning the gap. Germline V gene lookup returns CDR1 MDHEN and CDR2 SYDVKM. The CDR3 is CASSLFWTAKSPLHF. The DNA for the CDR3 is TGTGCCAGCAGTTTGTTTTGGACAGCGAAATCACCCCTCCACTTT.

The chain is built from TRBV28 and TRBJ2-1, with 9 bases fitting TRBD2. Per germline, CDR1 MDHEN and CDR2 SYDVKM. This CDR3 spans 13 amino acids. Germline trimming cut 8 bases from V and 7 bases from J; bases unmatched to any gene: 6. CDR3 nucleotides: TGTGCCAGCCGGGGACTAGCTAGGAATGAGCAGTTCTTC. This translates into CASRGLARNEQFF.

The V gene is TRBV9, the J gene TRBJ2-1; TRBD2 matches 10 bases. V was clipped by 2 bases and J by 9 bases; unmatched bases: 8. The CDR3 spans 15 residues. Germline V CDR1 and CDR2: SGDLS, YYNGEE. The DNA for the CDR3 is TGTGCCAGCAGCGTTACAGCGGGGGGGCTAGGTGAGCAGTTCTTC. Its translation: CASSVTAGGLGEQFF.

The genes are TRBV6-6 and TRBJ1-2; 8 bases line up with TRBD1. CDR3 length equals 13 residues. Germline V CDR1 and CDR2: MNHNY, SVGAGI (reference sequence). J was trimmed by 8 bases and V by 8 bases; bases with no gene match: 10. This CDR3 is CASRSTGAGGYTF. The CDR3 coding sequence is TGTGCCAGCCGATCGACAGGGGCAGGAGGCTACACCTTC.

This chain uses TRBV6-5 with TRBJ2-7; TRBD1 matches at 12 bases. In germline, CDR1 is MNHEY, CDR2 SVGAGI. The trim removed 5 bases at V and 2 bases at J, leaving 4 bases unmatched. The CDR3 sequence is 15 residues long. CDR3 loop: CASSTRDRGPYEQYF. In nucleotides, the CDR3 is TGTGCCAGCAGTACCCGGGACAGGGGGCCCTACGAGCAGTACTTC.

The chain recombines TRBV7-9 with TRBJ1-1; 8 bases agree with TRBD1. In germline, CDR1 is SEHNR, CDR2 FQNEAQ (reference sequence). J gave up 7 bases and V 3 bases, and 7 bases lay outside the gene matches. The CDR3 is 14 amino acids. CDR3 residues: CASSFTGGGVEAFF. The CDR3 DNA sequence: TGTGCCAGCAGCTTTACAGGGGGAGGGGTTGAAGCTTTCTTT. Together with reference TRBV7-9 and TRBJ1-1, the CDR3 gives the full variable domain: DTGVSQNPRHKITKRGQNVTFRCDPISEHNRLYWYRQTLGQGPEFLTYFQNEAQLEKSRLLSDRFSAERPKGSFSTLEIQRTEQGDSAMYLCASSFTGGGVEAFFGQGTRLTVV.

The chain has TRBV4-3 and TRBJ1-2; no firm D call. V lost 0 bases to trimming and J lost 8 bases, with 10 bases between them. Looked up from germline, CDR1 is LGHNA and CDR2 is YSLEER. There are 13 residues in the CDR3. CDR3 coding DNA: TGCGCCAGCAGCCAAGATCGGGTGGGAGGCTACACCTTC. Its protein is CASSQDRVGGYTF.

V and J are TRBV5-1 and TRBJ2-1; D is possibly TRBD1 (5 bases). Germline loops: CDR1 SGHRS, CDR2 YFSETQ. The ends were cut back, 4 bases at V and 2 bases at J, with 13 bases in the middle. This CDR3 spans 15 amino acids. CDR3 sequence (DNA): TGCGCCAGCAGCGGAGCGCAGGGAACCTACAATGAGCAGTTCTTC. Amino acid sequence: CASSGAQGTYNEQFF.

This clone showed up just once. The rearrangement links TRBV5-4 to TRBJ2-5; D call uncertain. The CDR3 is 12 residues long. V lost 3 bases, J lost 5 bases, and 8 bases lay in between. Germline CDR1 is SGHNT and CDR2 is YYREEE (reference sequence). CDR3 amino acids: CASSSPGETQYF. The CDR3 region has the DNA TGTGCCAGCAGCTCTCCCGGGGAGACCCAGTACTTC.

The rearrangement links TRBV30 to TRBJ2-5; TRBD2 matches at 8 bases. Germline-derived CDR1 and CDR2 are GTSNPN and SVGIG (reference sequence). The CDR3 contains 14 residues. V was pared by 4 bases and J by 3 bases, with 7 bases of the junction left unmatched. Here the CDR3 DNA reads TGTGCCTGGAAACCGGGACTAGTCAAAGAGACCCAGTACTTC. Translated, it gives CAWKPGLVKETQYF.

The chain is built from TRBV6-6 and TRBJ2-7; D may be TRBD1 (6 bases). The length of the CDR3 is 13 residues. V was trimmed by 1 base and J by 3 bases, leaving 7 bases between them. Germline values: CDR1 MNHNY, CDR2 SVGAGI (reference sequence). This CDR3 reads CASSYLTGYEQYF. As DNA, the CDR3 is TGTGCCAGCAGTTACTTGACAGGCTACGAGCAGTACTTC.

V usage is TRBV19 and J usage is TRBJ2-2; possibly TRBD2 for D (5 bases). The V and J ends lost 7 bases and 4 bases respectively, with 16 bases between them. CDR1 and CDR2 (germline): LNHDA, SQIVND (reference sequence). The CDR3 loop spans 15 amino acids. The CDR3 coding sequence is TGTGCCAGTACCGGGGTCCACGCGTCCACCGGGGAGCTGTTTTTT. Translation: CASTGVHASTGELFF.

The gene calls are TRBV19 and TRBJ2-1; 10 bases map to TRBD2. There are 13 residues in the CDR3. Trimming cost V 5 bases and J 10 bases; bases outside gene matches: 5. Germline-derived CDR1 and CDR2 are LNHDA and SQIVND (reference sequence). The DNA of the CDR3 is TGTGCCAGTAGTGGGCTAGCGGGGGTAGAGCAGTTCTTC. It translates to CASSGLAGVEQFF.

The chain employs TRBV6-4 and TRBJ1-1; the match to TRBD1 covers 8 bases. Germline trimming cut 3 bases from V and 3 bases from J; bases unmatched to any gene: 12. Looked up from germline, CDR1 is MRHNA and CDR2 is SNTAGT. This CDR3 is 17 amino acids long. CDR3 nucleotides: TGTGCCAGCAGTGAAGCCCCAACCGGGACAGGTTACACTGAAGCTTTCTTT. This encodes CASSEAPTGTGYTEAFF.

V is TRBV7-2 and J is TRBJ1-1, with TRBD1 identical over 8 bases. J was trimmed by 1 base and V by 1 base; bases with no gene match: 2. This CDR3 spans 15 amino acids. Germline CDR1 reads SGHTA; CDR2 reads FQGNSA. The CDR3 is CASSLGQGWNTEAFF. The CDR3 DNA reads TGTGCCAGCAGCTTAGGACAGGGGTGGAACACTGAAGCTTTCTTT.

The V call is TRBV2, the J call TRBJ2-5; 7 nucleotides line up with TRBD2. The CDR3 spans 13 residues. The J segment lost 5 bases and the V segment lost 8 bases, leaving 8 bases of the junction unmatched. CDR1 and CDR2 (germline): SNHLY, FYNNEI. CDR3 sequence (DNA): TGTGCCAGCGTTGTGGGGGGGACGGAGACCCAGTACTTC. Translating gives CASVVGGTETQYF.

The chain joins TRBV7-9 to TRBJ2-5, with D possibly called TRBD1 or TRBD2 (5 bases each). Trimming removed 5 bases at V and 7 bases at J, with 14 bases between. Germline CDR1 and CDR2: SEHNR and FQNEAQ (reference sequence). This CDR3 spans 13 amino acids. The CDR3 sequence: CASSPAQRGTQYF. The CDR3 DNA reads as TGTGCCAGCAGCCCAGCACAGAGGGGGACCCAGTACTTC.

This chain connects TRBV24-1 to TRBJ2-1; D gene unclear. Trimming stripped 9 bases from V and 10 bases from J, with 18 bases between. The germline V gene has CDR1 KGHDR and CDR2 SFDVKD. The CDR3 has 13 residues. CDR3 sequence (DNA): TGTGCCACCTCCACCCAACCAATAAGCGAGCAGTTCTTC. Its protein product is CATSTQPISEQFF.

The chain is built from TRBV5-4 and TRBJ1-2; 8 bases map to TRBD1. The V gene's germline CDR1 is SGHNT and CDR2 YYREEE (reference sequence). The CDR3 extends over 15 amino acids. The J segment lost 2 bases and the V segment lost 2 bases, leaving 5 bases of the junction unmatched. CDR3 bases: TGTGCCAGCAGCTTTACCCCAGGGGGCAACTATGGCTACACCTTC. Amino acids: CASSFTPGGNYGYTF.

The V and J genes are TRBV7-8 and TRBJ2-7; D call uncertain. The ends were cut back, 2 bases at V and 5 bases at J, with 7 bases in the middle. The CDR3 loop spans 12 amino acids. Germline CDR1 is SGHVS and CDR2 is FQNEAQ. The CDR3 region has the DNA TGTGCCAGCAGCTTAACGACGGACGAGCAGTACTTC. Its translation: CASSLTTDEQYF.

Details on this clone: The junction and the germline gene differ at one end; a read error may be behind it. The CDR3: CASSRPQTLYEQYF. The DNA for the CDR3 is TGTGCAAGCAGTAGGCCCCAGACTTTATACGAGCAGTACTTC. J is TRBJ2-7 and V is TRBV2; D is ambiguous. Germline V gene data show CDR1 as SNHLY and CDR2 as FYNNEI. This CDR3 is built from 14 residues.